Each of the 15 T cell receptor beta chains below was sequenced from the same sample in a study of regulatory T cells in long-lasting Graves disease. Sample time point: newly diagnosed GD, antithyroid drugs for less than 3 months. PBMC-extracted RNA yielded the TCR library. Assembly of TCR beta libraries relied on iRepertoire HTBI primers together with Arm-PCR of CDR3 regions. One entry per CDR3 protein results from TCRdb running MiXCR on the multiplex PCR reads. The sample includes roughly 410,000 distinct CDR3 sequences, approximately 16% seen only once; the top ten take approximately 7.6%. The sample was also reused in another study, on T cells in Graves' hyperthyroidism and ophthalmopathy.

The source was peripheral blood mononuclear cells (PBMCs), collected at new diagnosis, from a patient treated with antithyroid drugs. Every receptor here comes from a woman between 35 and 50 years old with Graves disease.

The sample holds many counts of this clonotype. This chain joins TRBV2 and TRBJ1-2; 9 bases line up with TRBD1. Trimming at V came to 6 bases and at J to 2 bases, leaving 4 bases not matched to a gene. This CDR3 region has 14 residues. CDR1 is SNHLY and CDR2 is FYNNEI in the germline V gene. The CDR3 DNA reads TGTGCCAGCAGGGGGACAGGGCCAAACTATGGCTACACCTTC. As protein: CASRGTGPNYGYTF.

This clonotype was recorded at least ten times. CDR3 coding DNA: TGCAGCGGAGGGGGGAAAACAGGGGGGAACACTGAAGCTTTCTTT. As protein: CSGGGKTGGNTEAFF. The J gene is TRBJ1-1, the V gene TRBV29-1; 8 positions agree with TRBD1. This CDR3 has 15 amino acids. Germline V lookup: CDR1 SQVTM, CDR2 ANQGSEA. Trimming took 7 bases from V and 1 from J; bases not matched to a gene: 11. Together with reference TRBV29-1 and TRBJ1-1, the CDR3 gives the full variable domain: SAVISQKPSRDICQRGTSLTIQCQVDSQVTMMFWYRQQPGQSLTLIATANQGSEATYESGFVIDKFPISRPNLTFSTLTVSNMSPEDSSIYLCSGGGKTGGNTEAFFGQGTRLTVV.

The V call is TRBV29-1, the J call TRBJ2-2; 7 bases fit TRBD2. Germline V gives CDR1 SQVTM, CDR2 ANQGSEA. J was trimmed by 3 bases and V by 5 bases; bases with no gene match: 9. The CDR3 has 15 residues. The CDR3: CSVFTAGDHTGELFF. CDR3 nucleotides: TGCAGCGTTTTTACCGCGGGGGACCACACCGGGGAGCTGTTTTTT.

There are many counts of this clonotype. CDR3 region: CASSVGGSTYGYTF. CDR3 nucleotide sequence: TGTGCCAGCAGCGTAGGGGGCAGCACCTATGGCTACACCTTC. This chain uses TRBV9 with TRBJ1-2; D is possibly TRBD1 (5 bases). Germline CDR1 is SGDLS and CDR2 is YYNGEE. CDR3 length equals 14 residues. The ends were cut back, 0 bases at V and 4 bases at J, with 10 bases in the middle.

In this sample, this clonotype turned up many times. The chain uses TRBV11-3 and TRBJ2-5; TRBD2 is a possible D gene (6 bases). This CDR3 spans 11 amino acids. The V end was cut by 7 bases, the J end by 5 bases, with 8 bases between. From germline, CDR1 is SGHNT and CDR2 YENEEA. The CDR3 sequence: CASNRGETQYF. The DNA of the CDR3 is TGTGCCAGCAACCGGGGGGAGACCCAGTACTTC.

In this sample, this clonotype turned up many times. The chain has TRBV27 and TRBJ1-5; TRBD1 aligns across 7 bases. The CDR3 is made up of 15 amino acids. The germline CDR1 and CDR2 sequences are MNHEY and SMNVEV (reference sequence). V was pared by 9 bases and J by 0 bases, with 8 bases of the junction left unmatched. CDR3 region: CASRQGTASNQPQHF. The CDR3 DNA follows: TGTGCCAGTCGACAGGGAACTGCTAGCAATCAGCCCCAGCATTTT.

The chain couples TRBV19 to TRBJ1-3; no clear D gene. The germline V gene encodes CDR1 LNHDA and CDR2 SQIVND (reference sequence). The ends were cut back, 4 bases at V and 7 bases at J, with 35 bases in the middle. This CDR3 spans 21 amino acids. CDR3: CASSKTTTNTGPRGSRNTIYF. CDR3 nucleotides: TGTGCCAGTAGTAAGACAACTACCAACACCGGGCCGCGTGGTTCACGGAACACCATATATTTT.

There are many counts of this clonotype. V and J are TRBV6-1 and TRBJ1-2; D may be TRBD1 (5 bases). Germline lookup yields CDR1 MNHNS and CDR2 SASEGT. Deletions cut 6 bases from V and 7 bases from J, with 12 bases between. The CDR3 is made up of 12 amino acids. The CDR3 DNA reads TGTGCCAGCAGGAGGGGCGAGGGTGGCTACACCTTC. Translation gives CASRRGEGGYTF.

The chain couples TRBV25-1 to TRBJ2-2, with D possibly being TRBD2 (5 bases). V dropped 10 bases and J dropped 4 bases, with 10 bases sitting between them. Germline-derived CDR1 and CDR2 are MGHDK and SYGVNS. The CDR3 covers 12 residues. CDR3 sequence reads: CATISGTGELFF. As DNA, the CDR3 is TGTGCCACTATAAGCGGCACCGGGGAGCTGTTTTTT.

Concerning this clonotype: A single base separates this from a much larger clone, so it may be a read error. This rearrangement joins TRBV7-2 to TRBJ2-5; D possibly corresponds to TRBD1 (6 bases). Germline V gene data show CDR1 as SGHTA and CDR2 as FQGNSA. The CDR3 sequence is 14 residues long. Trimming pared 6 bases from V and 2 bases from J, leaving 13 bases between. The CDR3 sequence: CTSRPRGGQETQYF. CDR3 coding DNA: TGTACCAGCAGACCCAGGGGCGGACAAGAGACCCAGTACTTC.

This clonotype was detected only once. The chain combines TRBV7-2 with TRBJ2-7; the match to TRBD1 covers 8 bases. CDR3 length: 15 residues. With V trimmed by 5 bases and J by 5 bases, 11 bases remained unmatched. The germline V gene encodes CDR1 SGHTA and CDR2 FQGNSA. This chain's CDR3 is CASSPRTGRVDEQYF. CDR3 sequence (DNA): TGTGCCAGCAGCCCGAGGACAGGGCGCGTCGACGAGCAGTACTTC.

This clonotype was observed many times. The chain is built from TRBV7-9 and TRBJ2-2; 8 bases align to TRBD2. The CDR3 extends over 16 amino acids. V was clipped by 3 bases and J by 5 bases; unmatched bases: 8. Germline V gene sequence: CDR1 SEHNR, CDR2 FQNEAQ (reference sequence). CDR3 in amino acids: CASSLVVGRVTGELFF. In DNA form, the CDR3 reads TGTGCCAGCAGCTTGGTCGTCGGGAGGGTTACCGGGGAGCTGTTTTTT.

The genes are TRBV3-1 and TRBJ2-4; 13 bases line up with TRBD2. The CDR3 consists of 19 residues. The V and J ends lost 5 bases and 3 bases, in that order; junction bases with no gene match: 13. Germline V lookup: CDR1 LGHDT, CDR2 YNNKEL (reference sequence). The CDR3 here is CASSYAGTSGNRGKNIQYF. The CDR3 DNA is TGTGCCAGCAGCTACGCCGGGACTAGCGGGAATAGGGGCAAAAACATTCAGTACTTC.

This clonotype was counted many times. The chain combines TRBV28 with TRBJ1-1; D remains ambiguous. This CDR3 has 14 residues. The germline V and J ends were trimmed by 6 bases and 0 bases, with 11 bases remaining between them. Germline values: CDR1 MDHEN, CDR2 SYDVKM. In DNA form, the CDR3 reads TGTGCCAGCAGCTTGAAAGTCCTGAACACTGAAGCTTTCTTT. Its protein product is CASSLKVLNTEAFF.

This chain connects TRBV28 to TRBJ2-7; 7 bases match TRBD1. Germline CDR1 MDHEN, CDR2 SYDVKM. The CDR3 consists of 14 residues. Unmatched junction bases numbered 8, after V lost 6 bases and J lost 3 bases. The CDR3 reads CASREVGQLYEQYF. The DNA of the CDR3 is TGTGCCAGCAGGGAGGTGGGACAGCTCTACGAGCAGTACTTC.